This TCR beta chain was captured by sequencing in a study of blood T cells in healthy people across ages (dated by TCRdb to about 2015). For context, the study as a whole: In model experiments, roughly one uniquely barcoded TCR beta cDNA molecule per two T cells was captured by template switching. Two additional independent replicas of 1 million unique cDNA reads from the same blood draw were analyzed for two donors (one aged 18 to 30 and one aged 80 or older). To avoid experimental bias, donors of different ages were randomly spread across the sequencing lanes. Donors were grouped into four age groups: young (average 16 years), middle-aged (about 40), aged (roughly 62) and long-lived (less than 85). To track age-related changes in TCR beta repertoire diversity, the study relied on deep sequencing normalized with unique cDNA molecular identifiers.

The library relied on 5' RACE. Sequencing took place on an Illumina HiSeq 2500. A second PCR of roughly 7 to 11 cycles was performed with a sample-barcoded 5' primer and a J-beta primer mix. A unique molecular identifier was introduced onto each TCR beta cDNA molecule by a template-switch 5' adaptor carrying 12 random nucleotides. At least 3 million CDR3-containing paired-end reads were obtained from each sample. First-strand cDNA was synthesized from all RNA with the Mint cDNA synthesis kit, primed by a TRBC-specific oligonucleotide. Following uracil-DNA glycosylase treatment, a first 18-cycle PCR with universal primers M1SS and BC2_uni_R was performed on all cDNA. Per the source publication's procedure: Each sample was normalized by randomly selecting 1 million high-quality reads, each carrying a distinct molecular identifier. Reads with shared molecular identifiers were discarded instead of being binned into consensus sequences. MiTCR, set to a Q25 quality threshold and the strictest error-elimination algorithm, was used for CDR3 identification, clonotype clustering and error correction. A nonparametric unseen species model with Euler transformation was used to estimate lower-bound total TCR beta diversity. In TCRdb, the public reads were trimmed at Q25 with fastp and aligned with MiXCR, with productive beta chains retained. Each CDR3 protein gets just one entry, which takes the most common genes and DNA from the rows behind it. The V and J calls here are based on TCRdb, not the publication. Here the sample has 850,000 to 1,000,000 distinct CDR3 sequences; about 48% occur a single time. Roughly 13% of the sample lies in the top ten.

Systemically healthy Caucasian individuals from Russia, 35 to 50 in total and aged roughly 6 to 100 years, were included as donors. Around 9.7 milliliters of peripheral blood were collected from each donor into EDTA-treated Vacutainer tubes. Ficoll-Paque density-gradient centrifugation was used to isolate PBMCs, with at least 6.5 million per sample. Trizol reagent was used to extract total RNA from PBMCs, with at least 6 micrograms per sample. For every donor, flow cytometry on a PBMC aliquot measured the percentage of naive CD45RAhigh/CD27high T cells. Turning to this clonotype: No cognate antigen has been identified for it. No quality values exist for individual bases; no much larger clone is one base distant.

Including cysteine and phenylalanine, the CDR3 has 14 amino acids. The retained sequence is limited to the CDR3, 42 bases, with the frame set at the first base. V ends up 5 bases short and J 7 bases short, with an unmatched junction base count of 9. Looking up the germline V gene (reference sequence) yields CDR1 DFQATT and CDR2 SNEGSKA. General findings and caveats noted by the study authors: Estimates of total diversity based on one million sequenced T cells were regarded as lower bounds and as underestimates. Conclusive comparison of naive and antigen-experienced compartments was prevented by the profiling of bulk unsorted PBMCs. As age increased, observed TCR beta diversity per million T cells dropped in a roughly linear way, and a significant reduction was already evident by age about 40. Because donor CMV infection status was unknown, age-related changes in expanded clonotypes were potentially confounded. A strong correlation was found between observed TCR beta diversity and the percentage of naive T cells measured by flow cytometry. Compared with the aged group, the long-lived group had more naive CD4+ T cells, fewer expanded clones and increased TCR diversity, a pattern suggesting age selection.

The chain is made from TRBV20-1 and TRBJ2-4, and 9 junction bases match TRBD1. The sequenced sample consisted of blood. This receptor was identified in a man aged 25-45 years in good health. CDR3 loop: CSAPGTGYRNIQYF. The DNA sequence is TGCAGTGCTCCCGGGACAGGGTATAGGAACATTCAGTACTTC.